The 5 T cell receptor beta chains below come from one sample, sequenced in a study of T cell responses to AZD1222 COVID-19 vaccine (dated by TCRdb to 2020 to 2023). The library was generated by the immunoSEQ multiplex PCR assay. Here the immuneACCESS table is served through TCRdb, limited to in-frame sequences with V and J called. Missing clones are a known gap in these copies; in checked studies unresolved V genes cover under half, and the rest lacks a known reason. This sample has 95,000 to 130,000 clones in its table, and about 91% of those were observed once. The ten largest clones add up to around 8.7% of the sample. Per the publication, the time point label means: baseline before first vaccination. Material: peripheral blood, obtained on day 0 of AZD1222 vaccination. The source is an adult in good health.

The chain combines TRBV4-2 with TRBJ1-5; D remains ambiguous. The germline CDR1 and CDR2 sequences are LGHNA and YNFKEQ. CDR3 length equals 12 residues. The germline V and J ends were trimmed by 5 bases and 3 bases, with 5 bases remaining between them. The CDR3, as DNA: TGTGCCAGCAGCGGAGACAATCAGCCCCAGCATTTT. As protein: CASSGDNQPQHF.

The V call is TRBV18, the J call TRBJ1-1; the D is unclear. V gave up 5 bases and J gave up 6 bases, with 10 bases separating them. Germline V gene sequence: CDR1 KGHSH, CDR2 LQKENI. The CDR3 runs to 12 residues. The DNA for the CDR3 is TGTGCCAGCTCAATCGGGGTTCCTGAAGCTTTCTTT. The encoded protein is CASSIGVPEAFF.

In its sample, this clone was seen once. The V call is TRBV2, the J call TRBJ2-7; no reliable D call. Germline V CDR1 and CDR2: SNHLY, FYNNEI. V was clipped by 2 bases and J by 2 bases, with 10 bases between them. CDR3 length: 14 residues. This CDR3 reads CASSESPETYEQYF. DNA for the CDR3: TGTGCCAGCAGTGAATCGCCAGAAACCTACGAGCAGTACTTC.

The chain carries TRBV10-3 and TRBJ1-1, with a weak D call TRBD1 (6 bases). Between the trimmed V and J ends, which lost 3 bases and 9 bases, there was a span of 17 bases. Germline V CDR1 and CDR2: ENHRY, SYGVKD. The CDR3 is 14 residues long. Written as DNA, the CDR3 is TGTGCCATCAGTGACCCAGTCGGGGGCAGCCAAGCTTTCTTT. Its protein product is CAISDPVGGSQAFF.

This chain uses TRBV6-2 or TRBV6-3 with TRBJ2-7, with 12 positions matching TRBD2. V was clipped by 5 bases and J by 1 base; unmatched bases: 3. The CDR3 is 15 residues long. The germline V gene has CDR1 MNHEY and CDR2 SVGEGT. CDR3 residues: CASSGTSGRSYEQYF. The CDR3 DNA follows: TGTGCCAGCAGTGGGACTAGCGGGCGATCCTACGAGCAGTACTTC.